The 3 T cell receptor beta chains below all came from one sample that was sequenced in a study of Ad26.COV2.S vaccination and SARS-CoV-2 variants. Clones were sequenced by immunoSEQ multiplex PCR, and TCRdb holds only the in-frame ones, with some missing. The sample includes 300,000 to 350,000 clones, almost 90% of them seen just once. The treatment here: some 20 received Ad26.COV2.S at low or high dose, single or two shots; roughly 5 received placebo; per-sample allocation not given. Collection of samples fell on day 63 after the first vaccine or placebo injection. Sequencing used peripheral blood, obtained in a trial of Ad26.COV2.S vaccine versus placebo. These receptors were collected from a person aged 18-60 years who received the Ad26.COV2.S COVID-19 vaccine or a placebo.

This sequence joins TRBV5-1 and TRBJ2-3; D gene uncertain. V lost 0 bases and J lost 1, with 12 bases in between. The length of the CDR3 is 16 residues. Germline V gene lookup returns CDR1 SGHRS and CDR2 YFSETQ. CDR3 nucleotide sequence: TGCGCCAGCAGCTTGGATGGGCCTCGCCGCACAGATACGCAGTATTTT. This encodes CASSLDGPRRTDTQYF.

The chain couples TRBV7-8 to TRBJ1-2; D call uncertain. The V end was cut by 1 base, the J end by 0 bases, with 9 bases between. Germline CDR1 reads SGHVS; CDR2 reads FQNEAQ. The CDR3 is made up of 15 amino acids. The CDR3 sequence: CASSLEYGPNYGYTF. In nucleotides, the CDR3 is TGTGCCAGCAGCTTAGAATATGGACCTAACTATGGCTACACCTTC.

DNA of the CDR3: TGTGCCAGCAGCTTAAGCGGCAGGGCAGGCGTCCACGAGCAGTACTTC. Its translation: CASSLSGRAGVHEQYF. This rearrangement joins TRBV7-6 to TRBJ2-7; D could derive from TRBD1 or TRBD2 (5 bases each). Looked up from germline, CDR1 is SGHVS and CDR2 is FNYEAQ. V shed 2 bases and J shed 5 bases, with 19 bases lying between them. This CDR3 has 16 amino acids.